This T cell receptor beta chain was sequenced during a study of cytomegalovirus exposure and HLA in healthy donors. The study's findings and limits: Generally TCR sequences proved uncommon, though certain public TCRs appeared in numerous donors. The study flagged roughly 160 TCR beta chains as cytomegalovirus-associated. Reported results showed that the classifier diagnosed cytomegalovirus status with high specificity and sensitivity. Exclusion as indistinguishable affected some V segments, including TRBV6-2 and TRBV6-3.

The V gene's germline CDR1 is SGHRS and CDR2 YFSETQ. The CDR3 runs to 15 residues. Deletions cut 2 bases from V and 4 bases from J, with 12 bases between. With 60 Vbeta and 13 Jbeta primers, the PCR was carried out. This table comes from immunoSEQ multiplex PCR, and its TCRdb copy is limited to in-frame clones, with some not included. Of about 160,000 clones in the sample, 68% are singletons; the top ten hold around 4.3%. In the case of this clone: Its target is not known.

V gene TRBV5-1 combines with J gene TRBJ2-2; TRBD2 might be the D (6 bases). This receptor was taken from a woman between 18 and 29 years old in good health and CMV-seropositive. The sample was PBMCs. For the CDR3, the DNA is TGCGCCAGCAGCTTCATCCAGGGAGGCACCGGGGAGCTGTTTTTT. Residues: CASSFIQGGTGELFF.